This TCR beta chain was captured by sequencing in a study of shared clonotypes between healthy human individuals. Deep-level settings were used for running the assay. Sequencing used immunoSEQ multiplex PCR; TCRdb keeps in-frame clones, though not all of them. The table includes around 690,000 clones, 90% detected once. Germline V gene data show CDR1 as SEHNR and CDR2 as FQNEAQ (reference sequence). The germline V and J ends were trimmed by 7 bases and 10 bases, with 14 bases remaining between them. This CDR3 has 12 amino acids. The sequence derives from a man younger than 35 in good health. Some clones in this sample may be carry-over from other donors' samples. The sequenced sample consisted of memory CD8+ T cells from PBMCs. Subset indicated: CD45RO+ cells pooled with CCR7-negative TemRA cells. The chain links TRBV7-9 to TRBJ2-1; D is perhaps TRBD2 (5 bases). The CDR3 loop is CASIGRTGEQFF. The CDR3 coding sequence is TGTGCCAGCATCGGACGGACGGGAGAGCAGTTCTTC.